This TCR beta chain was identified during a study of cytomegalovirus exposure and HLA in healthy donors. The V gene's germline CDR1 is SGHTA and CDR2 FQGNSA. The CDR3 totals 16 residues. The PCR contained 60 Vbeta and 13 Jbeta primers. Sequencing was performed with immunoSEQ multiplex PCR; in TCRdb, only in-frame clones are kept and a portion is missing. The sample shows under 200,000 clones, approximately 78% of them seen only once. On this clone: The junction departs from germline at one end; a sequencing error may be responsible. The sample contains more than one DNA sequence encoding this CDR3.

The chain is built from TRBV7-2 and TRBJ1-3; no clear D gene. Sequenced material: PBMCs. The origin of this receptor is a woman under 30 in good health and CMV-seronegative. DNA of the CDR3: TGTGCCAGTAGCTTAGGCCCCTCGGGAAGTGGAAACACCATATATTTT. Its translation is CASSLGPSGSGNTIYF.